The TCR beta chain under discussion was sequenced for a study of blood T cell repertoires in COVID-19. The repertoire was sequenced with immunoSEQ multiplex PCR; TCRdb's copy has only in-frame clones and lacks some. The sample lists some 130,000 clones; 75% to 90% were seen once. Per germline, CDR1 GTSNPN and CDR2 SVGIG (reference sequence). The CDR3 sequence is 12 residues long. V lost 3 bases and J lost 6, with 11 bases in between. The chain uses TRBV30 and TRBJ2-5, with D possibly matching TRBD1 (6 bases). The sample was peripheral blood. The TCR comes from a human donor in a cohort sampled during active COVID-19. This chain's CDR3 is CAWRPGEKTQYF. DNA for the CDR3: TGTGCCTGGAGACCAGGGGAAAAGACCCAGTACTTC.